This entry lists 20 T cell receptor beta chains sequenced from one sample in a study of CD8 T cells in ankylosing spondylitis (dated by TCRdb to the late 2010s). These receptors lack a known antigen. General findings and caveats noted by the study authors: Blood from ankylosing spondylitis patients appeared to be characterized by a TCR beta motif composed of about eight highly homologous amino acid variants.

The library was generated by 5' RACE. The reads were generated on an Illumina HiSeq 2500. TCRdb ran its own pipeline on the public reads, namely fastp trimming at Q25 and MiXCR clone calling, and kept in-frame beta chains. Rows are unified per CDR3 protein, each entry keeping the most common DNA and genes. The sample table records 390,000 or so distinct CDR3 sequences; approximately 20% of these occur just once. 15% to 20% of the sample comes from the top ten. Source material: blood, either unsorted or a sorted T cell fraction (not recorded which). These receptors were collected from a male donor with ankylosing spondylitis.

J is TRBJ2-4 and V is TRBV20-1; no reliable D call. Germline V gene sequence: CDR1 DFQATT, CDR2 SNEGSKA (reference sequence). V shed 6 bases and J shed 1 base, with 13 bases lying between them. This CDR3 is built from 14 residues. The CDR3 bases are TGCAGTGCCAAGCCTCCTGGGGCCAAAAACATTCAGTACTTC. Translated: CSAKPPGAKNIQYF.

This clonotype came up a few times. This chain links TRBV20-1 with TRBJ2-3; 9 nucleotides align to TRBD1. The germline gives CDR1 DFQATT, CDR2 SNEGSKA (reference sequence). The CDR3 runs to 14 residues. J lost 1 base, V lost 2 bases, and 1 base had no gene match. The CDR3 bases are TGCAGTGCTAGAAGGGACAGGGGCACAGATACGCAGTATTTT. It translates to CSARRDRGTDTQYF.

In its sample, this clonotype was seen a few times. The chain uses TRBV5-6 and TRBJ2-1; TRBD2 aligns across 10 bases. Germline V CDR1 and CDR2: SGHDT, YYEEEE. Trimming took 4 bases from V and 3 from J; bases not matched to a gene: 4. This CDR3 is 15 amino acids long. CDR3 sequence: CASSVRTSGYNEQFF. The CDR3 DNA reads TGTGCCAGCAGCGTTAGGACTAGCGGCTACAATGAGCAGTTCTTC.

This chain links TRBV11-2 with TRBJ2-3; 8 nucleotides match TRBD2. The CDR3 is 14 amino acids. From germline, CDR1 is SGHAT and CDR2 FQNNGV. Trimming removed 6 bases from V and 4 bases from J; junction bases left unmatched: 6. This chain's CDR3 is CASRAGGGADTQYF. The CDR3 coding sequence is TGTGCCAGCAGGGCGGGAGGCGGAGCAGATACGCAGTATTTT.

The DNA of the CDR3 is TGTGCCAGCAGCCCTAGCGGGAGCGCGAACACCGGGGAGCTGTTTTTT. This translates into CASSPSGSANTGELFF. The chain employs TRBV3-1 and TRBJ2-2; 10 bases agree with TRBD2. CDR3 length equals 16 residues. The germline gives CDR1 LGHDT, CDR2 YNNKEL (reference sequence). V shed 4 bases, J shed 0 bases, and the junction held 2 bases outside the gene matches.

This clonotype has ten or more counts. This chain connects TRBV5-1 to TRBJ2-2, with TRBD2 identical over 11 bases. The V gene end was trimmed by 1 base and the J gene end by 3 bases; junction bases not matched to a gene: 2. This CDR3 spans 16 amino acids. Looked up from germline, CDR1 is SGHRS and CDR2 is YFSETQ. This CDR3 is CASSLTSGRDTGELFF. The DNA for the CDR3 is TGCGCCAGCAGCTTGACTAGCGGGAGAGACACCGGGGAGCTGTTTTTT. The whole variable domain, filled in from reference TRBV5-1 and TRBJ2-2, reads KAGVTQTPRYLIKTRGQQVTLSCSPISGHRSVSWYQQTPGQGLQFLFEYFSETQRNKGNFPGRFSGRQFSNSRSEMNVSTLELGDSALYLCASSLTSGRDTGELFFGEGSRLTVL.

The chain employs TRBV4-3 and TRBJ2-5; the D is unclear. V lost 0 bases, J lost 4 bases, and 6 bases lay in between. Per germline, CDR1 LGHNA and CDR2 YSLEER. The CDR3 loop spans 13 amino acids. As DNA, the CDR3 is TGCGCCAGCAGCCAAGATGTGAGAGAGACCCAGTACTTC. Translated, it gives CASSQDVRETQYF.

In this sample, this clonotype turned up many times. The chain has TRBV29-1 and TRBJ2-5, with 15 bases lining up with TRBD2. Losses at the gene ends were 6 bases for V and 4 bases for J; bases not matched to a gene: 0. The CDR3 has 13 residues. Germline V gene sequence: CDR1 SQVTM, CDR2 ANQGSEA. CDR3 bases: TGCAGCGTGGGACTAGCGGGAGGAGAGACCCAGTACTTC. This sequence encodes CSVGLAGGETQYF.

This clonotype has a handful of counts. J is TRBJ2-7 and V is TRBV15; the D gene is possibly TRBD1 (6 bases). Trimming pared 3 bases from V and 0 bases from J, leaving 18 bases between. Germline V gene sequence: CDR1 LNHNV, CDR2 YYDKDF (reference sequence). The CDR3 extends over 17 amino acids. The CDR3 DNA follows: TGTGCCACCAGCAGGGATCGACGGACAGAACCCTCCTACGAGCAGTACTTC. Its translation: CATSRDRRTEPSYEQYF.

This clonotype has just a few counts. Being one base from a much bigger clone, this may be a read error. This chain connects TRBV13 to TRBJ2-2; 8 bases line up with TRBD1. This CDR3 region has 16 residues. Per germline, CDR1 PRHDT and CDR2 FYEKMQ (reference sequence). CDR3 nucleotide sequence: TGTGCCAGCAGCTTGTTTGGACAGGGAGGCACCGGGGAGCTGTCTTTT. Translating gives CASSLFGQGGTGELSF.

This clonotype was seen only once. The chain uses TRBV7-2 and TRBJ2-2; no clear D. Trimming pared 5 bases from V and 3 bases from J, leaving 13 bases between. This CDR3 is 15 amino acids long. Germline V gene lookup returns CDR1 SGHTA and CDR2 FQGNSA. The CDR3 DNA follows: TGTGCCAGCAGCCCGCGACGGCCTGACACCGGGGAGCTGTTTTTT. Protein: CASSPRRPDTGELFF.

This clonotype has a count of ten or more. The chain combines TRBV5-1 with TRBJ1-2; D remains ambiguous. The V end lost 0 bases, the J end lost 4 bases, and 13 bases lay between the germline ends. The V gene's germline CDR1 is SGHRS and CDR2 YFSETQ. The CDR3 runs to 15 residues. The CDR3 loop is CASSLAPAGSYGYTF. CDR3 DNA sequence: TGCGCCAGCAGCTTGGCCCCCGCAGGAAGCTATGGCTACACCTTC.

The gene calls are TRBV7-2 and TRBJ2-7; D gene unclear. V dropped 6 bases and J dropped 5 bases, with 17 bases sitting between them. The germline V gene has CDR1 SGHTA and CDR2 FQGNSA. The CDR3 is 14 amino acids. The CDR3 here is CASSPRWVLNEQYF. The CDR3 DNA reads TGTGCCAGCAGTCCTCGGTGGGTTTTGAACGAGCAGTACTTC.

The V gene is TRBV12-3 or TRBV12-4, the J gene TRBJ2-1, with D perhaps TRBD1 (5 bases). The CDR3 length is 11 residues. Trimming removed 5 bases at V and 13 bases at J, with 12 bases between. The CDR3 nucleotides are TGTGCCAGCAGTCTACAGGCACTCCAGTTCTTC. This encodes CASSLQALQFF.

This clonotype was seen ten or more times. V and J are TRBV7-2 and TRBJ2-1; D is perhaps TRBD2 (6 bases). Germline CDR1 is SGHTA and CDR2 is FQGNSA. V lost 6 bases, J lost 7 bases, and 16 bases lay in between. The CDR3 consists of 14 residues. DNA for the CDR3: TGTGCCAGCAGACCCCCGGGGGAGCAGAATGAGCAGTTCTTC. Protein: CASRPPGEQNEQFF.

The chain's CDR3 is CASSEMGGGYGYTF. CDR3 nucleotide sequence: TGTGCCAGCAGTGAAATGGGGGGTGGCTATGGCTACACCTTC. The chain couples TRBV2 to TRBJ1-2; possible D gene TRBD1, 5 bases. V lost 2 bases and J lost 4, with 11 bases in between. The CDR3 is made up of 14 amino acids. Germline lookup yields CDR1 SNHLY and CDR2 FYNNEI.

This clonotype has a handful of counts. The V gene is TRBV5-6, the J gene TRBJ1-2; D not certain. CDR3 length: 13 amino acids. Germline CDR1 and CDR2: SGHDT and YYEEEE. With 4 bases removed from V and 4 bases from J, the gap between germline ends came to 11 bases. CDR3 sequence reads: CASSRTGLYGYTF. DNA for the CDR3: TGTGCCAGCAGCCGGACCGGTCTCTATGGCTACACCTTC.

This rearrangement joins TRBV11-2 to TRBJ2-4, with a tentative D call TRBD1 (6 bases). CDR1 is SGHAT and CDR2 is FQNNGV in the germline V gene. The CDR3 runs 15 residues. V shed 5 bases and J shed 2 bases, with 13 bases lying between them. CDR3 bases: TGTGCCAGCAGCCCCTTCAGGGGTACCAAAAACATTCAGTACTTC. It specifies CASSPFRGTKNIQYF.

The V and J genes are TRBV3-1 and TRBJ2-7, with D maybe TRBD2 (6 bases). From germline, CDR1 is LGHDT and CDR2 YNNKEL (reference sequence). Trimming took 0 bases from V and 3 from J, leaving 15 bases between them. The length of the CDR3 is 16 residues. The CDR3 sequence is CASSQDRFLGSYEQYF. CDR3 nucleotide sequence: TGTGCCAGCAGCCAAGATCGGTTTCTCGGGAGCTACGAGCAGTACTTC.

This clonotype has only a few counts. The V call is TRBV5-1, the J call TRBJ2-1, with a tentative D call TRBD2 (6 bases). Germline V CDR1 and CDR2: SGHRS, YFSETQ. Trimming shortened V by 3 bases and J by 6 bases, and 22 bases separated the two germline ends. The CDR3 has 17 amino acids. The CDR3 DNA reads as TGCGCCAGCAGCTCCGAGCCGGGACTCCGAGGGGTCAATGAGCAGTTCTTC. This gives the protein CASSSEPGLRGVNEQFF.